Listed here are 25 T cell receptor beta chains from one sample, sequenced in a study of T cell changes during pregnancy in multiple sclerosis. Method: immunoSEQ multiplex PCR; TCRdb's copy keeps in-frame clones and lacks some. Altogether about 110,000 clones are present, about 90% being singletons, with the ten largest covering roughly 1.6%. Sequencing was performed on peripheral blood, taken before pregnancy. Receptor source: a female donor with multiple sclerosis, enrolled in a pregnancy study.

The chain is built from TRBV7-2 and TRBJ2-7; 9 bases agree with TRBD1. The CDR3 length is 14 residues. V trimming: 4 bases; J trimming: 5 bases; junction bases outside the gene matches: 6. The V gene's germline CDR1 is SGHTA and CDR2 FQGNSA. For the CDR3, the DNA is TGTGCCAGCAGCTCACAGGGGGCAATCAACGAGCAGTACTTC. Protein: CASSSQGAINEQYF.

This rearrangement joins TRBV28 to TRBJ2-3, with 10 bases matching TRBD1. The V gene end was trimmed by 6 bases and the J gene end by 1 base; junction bases not matched to a gene: 4. The germline CDR1 and CDR2 sequences are MDHEN and SYDVKM. The CDR3 is 15 residues long. CDR3 in DNA: TGTGCCAGCAGAGGGACAGGGGTTGGCACAGATACGCAGTATTTT. It is translated as CASRGTGVGTDTQYF.

The chain has TRBV19 and TRBJ1-3, with 8 nucleotides matching TRBD1. V lost 7 bases to trimming and J lost 3 bases; unmatched junction nucleotides: 8. The CDR3 runs to 15 residues. Germline CDR1 reads LNHDA; CDR2 reads SQIVND (reference sequence). The CDR3 region has the DNA TGTGCCAGTAAAGGACAGGGTCGTTTTGGAAACACCATATATTTT. It translates to CASKGQGRFGNTIYF.

The V gene is TRBV7-8, the J gene TRBJ1-1; 12 bases map to TRBD1. The V and J ends lost 2 bases and 6 bases, in that order; junction bases with no gene match: 4. CDR3 length: 15 amino acids. The V gene's germline CDR1 is SGHVS and CDR2 FQNEAQ. In DNA, the CDR3 is TGTGCCAGCAGCTTACGGGGACAGGGGGCTTCTGAAGCTTTCTTT. It specifies CASSLRGQGASEAFF.

This clone was found a few times. The rearrangement joins TRBV7-3 to TRBJ1-2, with a possible D match to TRBD1 (5 bases). V was cut by 5 bases and J by 4 bases, with 14 bases left in between. Per germline, CDR1 SGHTA and CDR2 FQGTGA. CDR3 length equals 14 residues. The CDR3 DNA sequence: TGTGCCAGCAGCCCCAGCCCCGGGGGCTATGGCTACACCTTC. Translation: CASSPSPGGYGYTF.

The CDR3 DNA sequence: TGCGCCAGCAGTGAGGGCAGGCCCATCTCTGGAAACACCATATATTTT. The encoded protein is CASSEGRPISGNTIYF. The V gene is TRBV10-2, the J gene TRBJ1-3; D gene ambiguous. Trimming removed 2 bases at V and 0 bases at J, with 11 bases between. CDR1 is WSHSY and CDR2 is SAAADI in the germline V gene. This CDR3 is built from 16 residues.

This rearrangement joins TRBV9 to TRBJ2-5; the match to TRBD2 covers 16 bases. This CDR3 is 18 amino acids long. Trimming cost V 1 base and J 7 bases; bases outside gene matches: 10. CDR1 and CDR2 from the germline V gene are SGDLS and YYNGEE. DNA of the CDR3: TGTGCCAGCAGCGTACAACCGGGACTAGCGGGAGGGGCCCGGACCCAGTACTTC. Protein sequence: CASSVQPGLAGGARTQYF. Drawing the rest from reference TRBV9 and TRBJ2-5, the complete variable domain is DSGVTQTPKHLITATGQRVTLRCSPRSGDLSVYWYQQSLDQGLQFLIQYYNGEERAKGNILERFSAQQFPDLHSELNLSSLELGDSALYFCASSVQPGLAGGARTQYFGPGTRLLVL.

The chain is built from TRBV9 and TRBJ2-3; tentative D call: TRBD1 (5 bases). Germline-derived CDR1 and CDR2 are SGDLS and YYNGEE. The CDR3 runs to 12 residues. V was cut by 3 bases and J by 5 bases, with 7 bases left in between. CDR3 protein: CASSDRGDTQYF. The DNA of the CDR3 is TGTGCCAGCAGCGATAGGGGAGATACGCAGTATTTT.

The chain uses TRBV7-9 and TRBJ2-3; 9 nucleotides match TRBD1. This CDR3 has 16 residues. Per germline, CDR1 SEHNR and CDR2 FQNEAQ (reference sequence). Germline trimming cut 5 bases from V and 1 base from J; bases unmatched to any gene: 7. The CDR3 nucleotides are TGTGCCAGCAGCCCCTCCCACAGGGGGCGCACAGATACGCAGTATTTT. It encodes CASSPSHRGRTDTQYF.

V usage is TRBV9 and J usage is TRBJ1-2; D may be TRBD1 (6 bases). The germline V and J ends were trimmed by 2 bases and 4 bases, with 15 bases remaining between them. The length of the CDR3 is 15 residues. The germline gives CDR1 SGDLS, CDR2 YYNGEE. CDR3: CASSVLQGLGYGYTF. CDR3 DNA sequence: TGTGCCAGCAGCGTCCTACAGGGATTAGGCTATGGCTACACCTTC.

The V call is TRBV29-1, the J call TRBJ1-2, with TRBD1 matching over 7 bases. CDR3 size: 12 residues. CDR1 and CDR2 (germline): SQVTM, ANQGSEA. The V and J ends lost 8 bases and 4 bases, in that order; junction bases with no gene match: 7. DNA for the CDR3: TGCAGCTCGGAGGCAGGGGGCTATGGCTACACCTTC. Protein sequence: CSSEAGGYGYTF.

This clone has just a few counts. This rearrangement joins TRBV5-6 to TRBJ1-2; D gene uncertain. Between the trimmed V and J ends, which lost 5 bases and 3 bases, there was a span of 26 bases. CDR3 size: 18 residues. Germline loops: CDR1 SGHDT, CDR2 YYEEEE. CDR3 sequence (DNA): TGTGCCAGCAGTCCCATCGGTCAAGGCGGACTTCTGGACTATGGCTACACCTTC. Translation: CASSPIGQGGLLDYGYTF. The variable domain in full, completed from reference TRBV5-6 and TRBJ1-2, reads DAGVTQSPTHLIKTRGQQVTLRCSPKSGHDTVSWYQQALGQGPQFIFQYYEEEERQRGNFPDRFSGHQFPNYSSELNVNALLLGDSALYLCASSPIGQGGLLDYGYTFGSGTRLTVV.

The genes are TRBV19 and TRBJ2-1; 11 bases fit TRBD2. Germline loops: CDR1 LNHDA, CDR2 SQIVND (reference sequence). This CDR3 has 15 residues. Trimming removed 5 bases from V and 4 bases from J; junction bases left unmatched: 4. CDR3 region: CASSAGTSGYNEQFF. In DNA, the CDR3 is TGTGCCAGTAGTGCAGGGACTAGCGGATACAATGAGCAGTTCTTC. The complete variable domain, with remaining parts taken from reference TRBV19 and TRBJ2-1, reads DGGITQSPKYLFRKEGQNVTLSCEQNLNHDAMYWYRQDPGQGLRLIYYSQIVNDFQKGDIAEGYSVSREKKESFPLTVTSAQKNPTAFYLCASSAGTSGYNEQFFGPGTRLTVL.

This rearrangement joins TRBV5-1 to TRBJ1-1; 10 bases are shared with TRBD1. J lost 2 bases, V lost 4 bases, and 8 bases had no gene match. This CDR3 comprises 16 residues. The germline V gene encodes CDR1 SGHRS and CDR2 YFSETQ. In DNA form, the CDR3 reads TGCGCCAGCAGCCAAGGGACAGGGGCGGGTAACACTGAAGCTTTCTTT. Encoded protein: CASSQGTGAGNTEAFF.

A remark on this clone: The identical CDR3 is also encoded by other nucleotide sequences in the sample. The rearrangement joins TRBV5-1 to TRBJ1-1; no definite D call. V gave up 2 bases and J gave up 3 bases, with 5 bases separating them. The CDR3 is 12 amino acids. Germline assignment: CDR1 SGHRS and CDR2 YFSETQ. The DNA of the CDR3 is TGCGCCAGCAGCTTAGGAGACACTGAAGCTTTCTTT. This translates into CASSLGDTEAFF.

The chain employs TRBV10-3 and TRBJ2-1; D perhaps matches TRBD2 (6 bases). The V end was cut by 0 bases, the J end by 6 bases, with 9 bases between. Looked up from germline, CDR1 is ENHRY and CDR2 is SYGVKD. The CDR3 loop spans 14 amino acids. The CDR3 DNA sequence: TGTGCCATCAGTGAGTCGAGGACTATCAATGAGCAGTTCTTC. Protein product: CAISESRTINEQFF.

The chain is built from TRBV15 and TRBJ1-2, with 9 bases lining up with TRBD1. CDR1 is LNHNV, CDR2 YYDKDF, per germline (reference sequence). This CDR3 has 15 amino acids. The V and J ends lost 0 bases and 7 bases, in that order; junction bases with no gene match: 6. CDR3 sequence: CATSRDLGTGFGYTF. CDR3 DNA sequence: TGTGCCACCAGCAGAGATCTGGGGACAGGGTTTGGCTACACCTTC.

Remarks on this clone: Other DNA sequences from this sample encode an identical CDR3 as well. This chain links TRBV18 with TRBJ2-3, with D possibly being TRBD2 (6 bases). The CDR3 consists of 14 residues. V was shortened by 3 bases and J by 4 bases, with 11 bases between the two germline ends. The germline V gene has CDR1 KGHSH and CDR2 LQKENI. The chain's CDR3 is CASSPLGGPDTQYF. The CDR3 nucleotides are TGTGCCAGCTCACCCTTGGGAGGACCAGATACGCAGTATTTT.

The rearrangement joins TRBV6-1 to TRBJ1-5; D possibly corresponds to TRBD1 (5 bases). V was shortened by 4 bases and J by 7 bases, with 20 bases between the two germline ends. The CDR3 runs to 16 residues. Germline-derived CDR1 and CDR2 are MNHNS and SASEGT. The CDR3 region is CASSVVTAGGTQPQHF. The CDR3, as DNA: TGTGCCAGCAGTGTGGTAACCGCGGGGGGAACACAGCCCCAGCATTTT.

The J gene is TRBJ1-1, the V gene TRBV6-5, with TRBD1 matching over 8 bases. Germline V gene sequence: CDR1 MNHEY, CDR2 SVGAGI. Trimming at V came to 8 bases and at J to 5 bases, leaving 4 bases not matched to a gene. The CDR3 is made up of 12 amino acids. The DNA for the CDR3 is TGTGCCAGCGCAGGGGGCTGGACTGAAGCTTTCTTT. Protein product: CASAGGWTEAFF.

The V gene is TRBV28, the J gene TRBJ2-7; the match to TRBD1 covers 9 bases. The CDR3 is made up of 15 amino acids. CDR1 is MDHEN, CDR2 SYDVKM, per germline. V trimming: 2 bases; J trimming: 7 bases; junction bases outside the gene matches: 9. This CDR3 is CASSLGGTGLSEQYF. The CDR3 DNA reads as TGTGCCAGCAGTTTAGGTGGGACAGGGTTAAGTGAGCAGTACTTC.

The V gene is TRBV21-1, the J gene TRBJ2-5; TRBD2 is the table's D call, not checked against the DNA. TRBV21-1 is annotated as a pseudogene. This CDR3 is 15 amino acids long. CDR3 amino acids: CASRKPPAAQETQYF. CDR3 nucleotide sequence: TGTGCCAGCAGGAAACCCCCAGCGGCCCAAGAGACCCAGTACTTC.

The rearrangement uses TRBV19 and TRBJ1-1; D may be TRBD1 (5 bases). With 5 bases removed from V and 6 bases from J, the gap between germline ends came to 13 bases. This CDR3 spans 13 amino acids. CDR1 and CDR2 (germline): LNHDA, SQIVND (reference sequence). DNA of the CDR3: TGTGCCAGTAGTTCTAGTGGGGCGGCTGAAGCTTTCTTT. This encodes CASSSSGAAEAFF.

The chain uses TRBV5-6 and TRBJ1-6; a weak D match, TRBD1 (5 bases). This CDR3 is built from 14 residues. In germline, CDR1 is SGHDT, CDR2 YYEEEE. Trimming stripped 4 bases from V and 9 bases from J, with 14 bases between. The CDR3 protein is CASSKPTVSSPLHF. The CDR3 coding sequence is TGTGCCAGCAGCAAACCGACAGTCAGTTCACCCCTCCACTTT.

This clone was seen once. The same CDR3 can be traced to other DNA sequences in this sample. The chain uses TRBV30 and TRBJ2-7; 8 bases map to TRBD2. The CDR3 spans 14 residues. The ends lost 0 bases at V and 4 bases at J; junction bases unmatched: 5. Germline V gives CDR1 GTSNPN, CDR2 SVGIG (reference sequence). CDR3 region: CAWSVSGGPYEQYF. Here the CDR3 DNA reads TGTGCCTGGAGTGTATCGGGAGGGCCGTACGAGCAGTACTTC.